This TCR beta chain came from a study of read filtering for tumor transcriptome and immune sequencing. On the study more broadly: Patients were around 17 male and around 15 female, mean age roughly 70 years, range roughly 47 to 80.

Molecular barcoded adaptors covering alpha/delta and beta/gamma chains were used on roughly 400 ng RNA. Using its own MiXCR run on the reads, TCRdb lists one record per CDR3 protein. The sample holds more than 100,000 distinct CDR3 sequences, about an eighth seen once. The CDR3 runs to 14 residues. Trimming cost V 3 bases and J 4 bases; bases outside gene matches: 2. Germline values: CDR1 KGHSH, CDR2 LQKENI. The specimen sequenced was a population of CD138-negative cells sorted from bone marrow. This TCR was sampled from a donor aged 40 or older with multiple myeloma. The V call is TRBV18, the J call TRBJ1-3, with TRBD1 identical over 8 bases. CDR3 loop: CASSPGQEGNTIYF. In nucleotides, the CDR3 is TGTGCCAGCTCACCGGGACAGGAAGGAAACACCATATATTTT.